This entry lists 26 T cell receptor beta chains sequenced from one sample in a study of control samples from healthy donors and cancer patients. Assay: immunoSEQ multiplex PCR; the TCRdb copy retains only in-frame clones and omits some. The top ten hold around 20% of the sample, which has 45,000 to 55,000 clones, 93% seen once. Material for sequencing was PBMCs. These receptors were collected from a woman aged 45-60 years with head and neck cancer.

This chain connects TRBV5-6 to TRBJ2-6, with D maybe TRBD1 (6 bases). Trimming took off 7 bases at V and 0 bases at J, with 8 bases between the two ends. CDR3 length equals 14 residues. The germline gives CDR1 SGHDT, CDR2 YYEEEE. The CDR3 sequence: CASCRGSGANVLTF. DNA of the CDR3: TGTGCCAGCTGCAGGGGCTCTGGGGCCAACGTCCTGACTTTC.

The CDR3 region has the DNA TGTGCCAGCAGAGACTTAAGCGGGGGGGCCTCAAATGAGCAGTTCTTC. Protein: CASRDLSGGASNEQFF. The chain carries TRBV27 and TRBJ2-1; the match to TRBD2 covers 10 bases. The CDR3 extends over 16 amino acids. V lost 6 bases, J lost 7 bases, and 12 bases stayed unmatched. Germline V gene sequence: CDR1 MNHEY, CDR2 SMNVEV (reference sequence).

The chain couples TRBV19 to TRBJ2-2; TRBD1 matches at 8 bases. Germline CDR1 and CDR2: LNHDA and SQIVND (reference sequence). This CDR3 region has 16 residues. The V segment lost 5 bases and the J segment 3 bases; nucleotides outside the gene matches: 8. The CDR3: CASSLTGTGHTGELFF. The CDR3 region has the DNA TGTGCCAGTAGTCTTACCGGGACAGGTCACACCGGGGAGCTGTTTTTT.

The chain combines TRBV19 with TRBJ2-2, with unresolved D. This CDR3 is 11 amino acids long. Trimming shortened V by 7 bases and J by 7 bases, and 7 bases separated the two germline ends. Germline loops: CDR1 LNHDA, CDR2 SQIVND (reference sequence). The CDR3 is CASIWGGELFF. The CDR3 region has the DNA TGTGCCAGTATATGGGGCGGGGAGCTGTTTTTT.

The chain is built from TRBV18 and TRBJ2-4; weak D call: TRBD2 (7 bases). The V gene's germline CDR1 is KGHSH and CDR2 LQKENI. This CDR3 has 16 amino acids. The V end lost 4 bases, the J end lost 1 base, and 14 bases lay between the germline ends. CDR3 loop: CASSRGGVLAKNIQYF. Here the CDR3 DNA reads TGTGCCAGCTCACGAGGGGGGGTTCTGGCCAAAAACATTCAGTACTTC. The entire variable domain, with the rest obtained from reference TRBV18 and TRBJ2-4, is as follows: NAGVMQNPRHLVRRRGQEARLRCSPMKGHSHVYWYRQLPEEGLKFMVYLQKENIIDESGMPKERFSAEFPKEGPSILRIQQVVRGDSAAYFCASSRGGVLAKNIQYFGAGTRLSVL.

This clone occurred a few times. CDR3 in amino acids: CASSLGSGWGHNEQFF. In DNA, the CDR3 is TGTGCCAGCAGCCTAGGGAGCGGGTGGGGCCACAATGAGCAGTTCTTC. The gene calls are TRBV7-2 and TRBJ2-1; D is possibly TRBD2 (6 bases). In germline, CDR1 is SGHTA, CDR2 FQGNSA. Between the trimmed V and J ends, which lost 5 bases and 5 bases, there was a span of 19 bases. The CDR3 has 16 amino acids.

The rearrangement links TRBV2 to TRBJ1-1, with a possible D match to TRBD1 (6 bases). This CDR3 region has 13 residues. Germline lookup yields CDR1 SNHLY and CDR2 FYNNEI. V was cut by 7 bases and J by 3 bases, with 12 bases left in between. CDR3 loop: CASNGQIDTEAFF. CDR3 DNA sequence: TGTGCCAGCAACGGACAGATTGACACTGAAGCTTTCTTT.

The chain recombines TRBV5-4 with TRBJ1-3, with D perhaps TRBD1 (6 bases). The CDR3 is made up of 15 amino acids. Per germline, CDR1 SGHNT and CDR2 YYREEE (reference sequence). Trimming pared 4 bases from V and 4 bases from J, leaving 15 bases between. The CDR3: CASSPGRGPGNTIYF. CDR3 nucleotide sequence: TGTGCCAGCAGCCCCGGACGGGGGCCCGGAAACACCATATATTTT.

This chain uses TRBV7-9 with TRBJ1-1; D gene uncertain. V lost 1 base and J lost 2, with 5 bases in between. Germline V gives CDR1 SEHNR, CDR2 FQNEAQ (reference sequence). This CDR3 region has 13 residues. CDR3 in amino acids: CASSLEHNTEAFF. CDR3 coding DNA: TGTGCCAGCAGCTTAGAACATAACACTGAAGCTTTCTTT.

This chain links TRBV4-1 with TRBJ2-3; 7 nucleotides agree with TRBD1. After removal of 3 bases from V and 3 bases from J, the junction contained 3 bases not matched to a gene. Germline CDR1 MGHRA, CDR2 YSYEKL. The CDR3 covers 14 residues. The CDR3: CASSHDRVTDTQYF. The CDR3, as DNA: TGCGCCAGCAGCCATGACAGGGTTACAGATACGCAGTATTTT.

The CDR3 is CASSPNGRDNSPLHF. The CDR3 region has the DNA TGTGCCAGCTCACCAAACGGGAGAGACAATTCACCCCTCCACTTT. The J gene is TRBJ1-6, the V gene TRBV18; D not resolved. V was cut by 2 bases and J by 7 bases, with 12 bases left in between. Germline CDR1 and CDR2: KGHSH and LQKENI. The CDR3 extends over 15 amino acids.

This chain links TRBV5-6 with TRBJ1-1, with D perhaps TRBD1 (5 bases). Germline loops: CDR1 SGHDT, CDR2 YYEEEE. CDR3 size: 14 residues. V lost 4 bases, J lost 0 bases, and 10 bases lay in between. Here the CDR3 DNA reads TGTGCCAGCAGCCTGGGACCCATGAACACTGAAGCTTTCTTT. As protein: CASSLGPMNTEAFF.

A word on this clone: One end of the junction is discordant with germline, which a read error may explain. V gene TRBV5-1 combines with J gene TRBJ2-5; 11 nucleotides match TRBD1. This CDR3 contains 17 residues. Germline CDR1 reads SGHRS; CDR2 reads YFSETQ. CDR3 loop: CARSWDRGVGGPETQYF. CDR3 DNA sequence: TGCGCCCGCAGCTGGGACAGGGGGGTAGGGGGTCCAGAGACCCAGTACTTC.

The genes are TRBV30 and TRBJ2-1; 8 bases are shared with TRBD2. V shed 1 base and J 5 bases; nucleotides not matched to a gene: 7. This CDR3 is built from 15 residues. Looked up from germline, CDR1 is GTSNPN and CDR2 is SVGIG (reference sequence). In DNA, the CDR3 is TGTGCCTGGAGTGATCCGGGAGGGCCTCACAATGAGCAGTTCTTC. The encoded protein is CAWSDPGGPHNEQFF.

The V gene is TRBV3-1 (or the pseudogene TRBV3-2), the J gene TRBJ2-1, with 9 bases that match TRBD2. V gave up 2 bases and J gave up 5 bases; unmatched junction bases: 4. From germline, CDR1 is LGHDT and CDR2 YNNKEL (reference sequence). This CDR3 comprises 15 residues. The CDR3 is CASSQLAGSHNEQFF. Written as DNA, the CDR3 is TGTGCCAGCAGCCAACTAGCGGGAAGCCACAATGAGCAGTTCTTC.

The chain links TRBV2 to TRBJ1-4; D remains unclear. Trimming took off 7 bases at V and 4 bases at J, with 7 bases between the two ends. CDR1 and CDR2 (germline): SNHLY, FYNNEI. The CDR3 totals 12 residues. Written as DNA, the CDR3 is TGTGCCAGCACACAGTATAATGAAAAACTGTTTTTT. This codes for CASTQYNEKLFF.

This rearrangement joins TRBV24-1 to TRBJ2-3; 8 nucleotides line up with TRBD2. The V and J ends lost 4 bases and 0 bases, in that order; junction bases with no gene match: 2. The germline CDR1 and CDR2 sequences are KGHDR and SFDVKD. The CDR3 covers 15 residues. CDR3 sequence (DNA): TGTGCCACCAGTGACCCTAGCGGGAGCACAGATACGCAGTATTTT. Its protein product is CATSDPSGSTDTQYF.

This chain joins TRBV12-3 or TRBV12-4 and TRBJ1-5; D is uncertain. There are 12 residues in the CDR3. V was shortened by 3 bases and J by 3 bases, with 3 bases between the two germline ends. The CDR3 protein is CASSLYNQPQHF. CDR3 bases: TGTGCCAGCAGTTTGTACAATCAGCCCCAGCATTTT.

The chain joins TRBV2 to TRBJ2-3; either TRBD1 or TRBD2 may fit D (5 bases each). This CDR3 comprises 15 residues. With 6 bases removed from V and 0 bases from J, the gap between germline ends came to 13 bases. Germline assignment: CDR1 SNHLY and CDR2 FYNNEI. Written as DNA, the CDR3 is TGTGCCAGCAGAGGGACGGAAGCTAGCACAGATACGCAGTATTTT. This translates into CASRGTEASTDTQYF. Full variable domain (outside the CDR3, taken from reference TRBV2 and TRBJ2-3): EPEVTQTPSHQVTQMGQEVILRCVPISNHLYFYWYRQILGQKVEFLVSFYNNEISEKSEIFDDQFSVERPDGSNFTLKIRSTKLEDSAMYFCASRGTEASTDTQYFGPGTRLTVL.

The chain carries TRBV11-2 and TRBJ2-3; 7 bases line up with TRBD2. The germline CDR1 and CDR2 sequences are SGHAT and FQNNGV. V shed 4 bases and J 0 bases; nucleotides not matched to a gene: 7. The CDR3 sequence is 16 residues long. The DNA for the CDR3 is TGTGCCAGCAGCTCTCGGGGTAGCGGGAGCACAGATACGCAGTATTTT. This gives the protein CASSSRGSGSTDTQYF.

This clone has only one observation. Written as DNA, the CDR3 is TGTGCCAGCAGTTTGCCCCTTGATGGCTACACCTTC. This encodes CASSLPLDGYTF. The chain couples TRBV28 to TRBJ1-2; the D is unclear. Trimming took 3 bases from V and 6 from J, leaving 8 bases between them. The germline V gene has CDR1 MDHEN and CDR2 SYDVKM. The CDR3 consists of 12 residues.

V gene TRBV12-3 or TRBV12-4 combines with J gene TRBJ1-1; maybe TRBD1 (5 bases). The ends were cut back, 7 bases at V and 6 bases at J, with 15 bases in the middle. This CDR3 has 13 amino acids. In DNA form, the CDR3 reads TGTGCCAGCACGGGGGTCCCGAGGGCTGAAGCTTTCTTT. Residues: CASTGVPRAEAFF.

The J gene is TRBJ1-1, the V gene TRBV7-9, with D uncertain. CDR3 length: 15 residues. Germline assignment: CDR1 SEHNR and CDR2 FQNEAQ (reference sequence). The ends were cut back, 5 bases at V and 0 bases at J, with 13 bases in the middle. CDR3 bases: TGTGCCAGCAGCCGAGAAGTCTTCATGAACACTGAAGCTTTCTTT. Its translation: CASSREVFMNTEAFF.

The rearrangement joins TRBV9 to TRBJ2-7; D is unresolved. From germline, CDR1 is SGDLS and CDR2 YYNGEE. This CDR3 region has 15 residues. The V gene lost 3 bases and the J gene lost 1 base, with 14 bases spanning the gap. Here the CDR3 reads CASSATDWVSYEQYF. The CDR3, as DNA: TGTGCCAGCAGCGCTACCGACTGGGTTTCCTACGAGCAGTACTTC.

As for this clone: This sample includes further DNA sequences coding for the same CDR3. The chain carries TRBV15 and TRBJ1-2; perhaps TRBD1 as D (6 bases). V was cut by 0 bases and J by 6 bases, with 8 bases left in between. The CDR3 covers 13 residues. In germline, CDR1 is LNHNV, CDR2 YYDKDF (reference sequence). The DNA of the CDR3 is TGTGCCACCAGCAGAGAAGAGGGGGATGGCTACACCTTC. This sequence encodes CATSREEGDGYTF.

In DNA form, the CDR3 reads TGTGCCAGCAGCCGGTCGACAGGGAACTATGGCTACACCTTC. It yields the protein CASSRSTGNYGYTF. The rearrangement uses TRBV3-1 (or the pseudogene TRBV3-2) and TRBJ1-2, with TRBD1 matching over 7 bases. Germline lookup yields CDR1 LGHDT and CDR2 YNNKEL (reference sequence). The CDR3 has 14 amino acids. V shed 4 bases and J 2 bases; nucleotides not matched to a gene: 4.